The rows below give T cell receptor beta chains drawn from one sample of a study of T cell repertoires in cytomegalovirus infection. Using its own MiXCR run on the reads, TCRdb lists one record per CDR3 protein. The repertoire holds about 250,000 distinct CDR3 sequences, with approximately 15% as singletons. The sequencing input was CD8+ T cells from PBMCs. Receptor source: a human donor in good health (CMV status not recorded). Some clones in this sample may be carry-over from other donors' samples. Both conserved end residues are part of each CDR3. The D gene is left open where the match is weak. Size tells how often a clone was seen (once, few, many) or the class of an expanded clone, and some rows leave it out.

v_gene	abundance	d_gene	j_gene	CDR3aa	CDR3nt
TRBV7-6	many	.	TRBJ2-7	CASSPRSAPGDEQYF	TGTGCCAGCAGCCCCCGGTCAGCGCCGGGCGACGAGCAGTACTTC
TRBV2	.	TRBD2	TRBJ2-3	CASSVFTSDQSTDTQYF	TGTGCCAGCAGTGTTTTTACTAGCGACCAAAGTACAGATACGCAGTATTTT
TRBV7-2	many	.	TRBJ1-1	CASSLWGSLNTEAFF	TGTGCCAGCAGCTTATGGGGTAGCCTGAACACTGAAGCTTTCTTT
TRBV7-9	.	.	TRBJ1-5	CASSLADDRSQPQHF	TGTGCCAGCAGCTTAGCAGACGACAGGAGCCAGCCCCAGCATTTT
TRBV7-6	many	TRBD2	TRBJ2-1	CASSLEASGGNEQFF	TGTGCCAGCAGCTTAGAAGCTAGCGGGGGGAATGAGCAGTTCTTC
TRBV7-8	many	TRBD2	TRBJ2-7	CASSQRGPAYEQYF	TGTGCCAGCAGCCAGCGGGGGCCTGCCTACGAGCAGTACTTC
TRBV7-2	many	.	TRBJ2-3	CASSLVLVPTDTQYF	TGTGCCAGCAGCTTAGTTTTGGTTCCCACAGATACGCAGTATTTT
TRBV4-2	few	TRBD1	TRBJ2-1	CASSTPTGESYNEQFF	TGTGCCAGCAGCACACCAACAGGGGAGTCCTACAATGAGCAGTTCTTC
TRBV4-2	.	.	TRBJ1-5	CASSLYREDQPQHF	TGTGCCAGCAGCCTTTACAGGGAGGATCAGCCCCAGCATTTT
TRBV4-1	.	TRBD2	TRBJ2-2	CASSSTSGGHTGELFF	TGCGCCAGCAGTTCGACTAGCGGGGGGCACACCGGGGAGCTGTTTTTT
TRBV2	few	TRBD1	TRBJ2-7	CASSEVWQGAYEQYF	TGTGCCAGCAGTGAAGTATGGCAGGGGGCCTACGAGCAGTACTTC
TRBV12-3/TRBV12-4	many	.	TRBJ1-1	CASSEYPNTEAFF	TGTGCCAGCAGTGAGTACCCAAACACTGAAGCTTTCTTT